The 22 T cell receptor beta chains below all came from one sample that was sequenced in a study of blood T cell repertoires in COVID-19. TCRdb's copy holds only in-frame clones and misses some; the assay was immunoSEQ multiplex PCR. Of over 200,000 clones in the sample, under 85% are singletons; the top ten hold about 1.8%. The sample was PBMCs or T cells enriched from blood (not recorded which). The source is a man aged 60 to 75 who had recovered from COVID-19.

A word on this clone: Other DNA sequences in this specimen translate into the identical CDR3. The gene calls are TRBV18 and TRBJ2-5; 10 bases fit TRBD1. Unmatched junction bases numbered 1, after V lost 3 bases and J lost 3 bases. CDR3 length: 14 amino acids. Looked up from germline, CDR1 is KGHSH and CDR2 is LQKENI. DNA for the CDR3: TGTGCCAGCTCACCCGGGACAGGGGAAGAGACCCAGTACTTC. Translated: CASSPGTGEETQYF.

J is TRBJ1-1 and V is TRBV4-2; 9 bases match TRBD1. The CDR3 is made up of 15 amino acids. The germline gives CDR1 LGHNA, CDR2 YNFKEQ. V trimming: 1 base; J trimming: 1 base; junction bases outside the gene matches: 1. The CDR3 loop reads CASSQGTGENTEAFF. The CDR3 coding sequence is TGTGCCAGCAGCCAAGGGACAGGGGAGAACACTGAAGCTTTCTTT.

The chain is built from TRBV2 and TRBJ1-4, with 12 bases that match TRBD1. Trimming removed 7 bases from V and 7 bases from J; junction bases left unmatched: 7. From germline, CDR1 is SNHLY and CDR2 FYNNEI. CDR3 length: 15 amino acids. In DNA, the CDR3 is TGTGCCAGCACCGGGACAGGGGGCGGGCGTGAAAAACTGTTTTTT. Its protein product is CASTGTGGGREKLFF.

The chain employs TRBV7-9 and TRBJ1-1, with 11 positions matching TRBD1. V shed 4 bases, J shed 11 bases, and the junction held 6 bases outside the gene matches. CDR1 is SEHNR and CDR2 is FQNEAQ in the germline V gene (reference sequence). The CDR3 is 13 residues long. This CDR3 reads CASSYSGDRGAFF. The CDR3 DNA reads TGTGCCAGCAGCTACTCGGGGGACAGGGGGGCTTTCTTT.

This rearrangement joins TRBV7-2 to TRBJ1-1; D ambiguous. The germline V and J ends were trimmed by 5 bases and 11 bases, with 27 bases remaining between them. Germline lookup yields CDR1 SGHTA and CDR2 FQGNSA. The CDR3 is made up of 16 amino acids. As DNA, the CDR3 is TGTGCCAGCAGCAAGCTTAGTACTATTTCCGGCCCTGGGGCTTTCTTT. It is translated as CASSKLSTISGPGAFF.

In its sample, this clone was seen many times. CDR3 residues: CASTSPRTGWAFF. DNA of the CDR3: TGTGCCAGCACCTCCCCACGGACGGGATGGGCTTTCTTT. This chain joins TRBV11-3 and TRBJ1-1; D gene unclear. This CDR3 region has 13 residues. Germline V gene data show CDR1 as SGHNT and CDR2 as YENEEA. V was clipped by 7 bases and J by 11 bases, with 20 bases between them.

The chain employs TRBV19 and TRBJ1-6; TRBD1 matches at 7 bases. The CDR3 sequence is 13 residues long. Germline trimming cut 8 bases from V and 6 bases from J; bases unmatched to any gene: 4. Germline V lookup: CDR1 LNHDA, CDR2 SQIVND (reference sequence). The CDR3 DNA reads TGTGCCAGTGGGACAGCAGTTAATTCACCCCTCCACTTT. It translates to CASGTAVNSPLHF.

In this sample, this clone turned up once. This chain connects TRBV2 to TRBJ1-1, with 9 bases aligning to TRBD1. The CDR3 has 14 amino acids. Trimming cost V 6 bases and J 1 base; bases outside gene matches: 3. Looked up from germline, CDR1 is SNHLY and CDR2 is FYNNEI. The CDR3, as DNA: TGTGCCAGCAGCACACAGGGGGCGAACACTGAAGCTTTCTTT. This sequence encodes CASSTQGANTEAFF.

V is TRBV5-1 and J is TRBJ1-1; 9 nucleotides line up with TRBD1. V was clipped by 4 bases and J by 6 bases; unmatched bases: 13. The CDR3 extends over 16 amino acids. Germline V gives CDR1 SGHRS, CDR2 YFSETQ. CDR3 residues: CASSTPLTGGRSEAFF. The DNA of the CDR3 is TGCGCCAGCAGCACACCCCTTACAGGGGGCAGATCTGAAGCTTTCTTT.

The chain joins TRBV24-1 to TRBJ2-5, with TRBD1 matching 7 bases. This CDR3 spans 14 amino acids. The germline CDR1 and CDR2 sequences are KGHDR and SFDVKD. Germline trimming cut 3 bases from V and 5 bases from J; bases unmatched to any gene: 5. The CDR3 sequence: CATSDRGGLETQYF. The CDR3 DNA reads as TGTGCCACCAGTGATAGAGGGGGCTTGGAGACCCAGTACTTC.

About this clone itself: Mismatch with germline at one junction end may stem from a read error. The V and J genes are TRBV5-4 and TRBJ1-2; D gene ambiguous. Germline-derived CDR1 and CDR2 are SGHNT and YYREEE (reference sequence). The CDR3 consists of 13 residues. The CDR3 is CASSLDGNDGYTF. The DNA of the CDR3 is TGTGCCAGCAGCTTGGACGGTAACGATGGCTACACCTTC.

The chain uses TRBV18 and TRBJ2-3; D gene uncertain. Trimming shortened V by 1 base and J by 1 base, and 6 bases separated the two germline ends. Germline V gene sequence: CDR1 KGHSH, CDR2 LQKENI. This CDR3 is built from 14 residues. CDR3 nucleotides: TGTGCCAGCTCACCACTGGCGGGCACAGATACGCAGTATTTT. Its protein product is CASSPLAGTDTQYF.

The CDR3 here is CASSLQGISYEQYF. CDR3 in DNA: TGTGCCAGCAGCTTACAGGGGATATCCTACGAGCAGTACTTC. The chain is built from TRBV5-6 and TRBJ2-7, with TRBD1 identical over 7 bases. Germline V CDR1 and CDR2: SGHDT, YYEEEE. This CDR3 has 14 amino acids. The V and J ends lost 2 bases and 1 base, in that order; junction bases with no gene match: 3.

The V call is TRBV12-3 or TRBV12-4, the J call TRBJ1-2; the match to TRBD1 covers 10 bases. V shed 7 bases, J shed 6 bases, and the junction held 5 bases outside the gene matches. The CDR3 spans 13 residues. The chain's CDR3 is CASTRQGAHGYTF. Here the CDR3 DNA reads TGTGCCAGCACCAGACAGGGGGCACATGGCTACACCTTC.

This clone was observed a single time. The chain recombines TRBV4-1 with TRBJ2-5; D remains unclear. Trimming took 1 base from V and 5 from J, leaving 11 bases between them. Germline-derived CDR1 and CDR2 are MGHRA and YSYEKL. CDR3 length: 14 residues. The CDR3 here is CASSQGVREETQYF. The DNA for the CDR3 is TGCGCCAGCAGCCAAGGTGTTCGTGAGGAGACCCAGTACTTC.

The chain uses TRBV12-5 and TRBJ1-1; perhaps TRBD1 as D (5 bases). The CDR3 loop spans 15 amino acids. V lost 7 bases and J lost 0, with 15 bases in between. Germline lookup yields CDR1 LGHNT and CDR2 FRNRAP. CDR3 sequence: CASALSTAMNTEAFF. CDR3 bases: TGTGCTAGTGCCCTCTCGACAGCCATGAACACTGAAGCTTTCTTT.

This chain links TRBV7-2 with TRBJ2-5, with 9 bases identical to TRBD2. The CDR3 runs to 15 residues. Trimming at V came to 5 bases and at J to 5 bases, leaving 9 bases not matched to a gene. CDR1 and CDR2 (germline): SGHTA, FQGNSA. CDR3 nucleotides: TGTGCCAGCAGCCCGGGCGGGGGGGGAGGGGAGACCCAGTACTTC. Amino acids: CASSPGGGGGETQYF.

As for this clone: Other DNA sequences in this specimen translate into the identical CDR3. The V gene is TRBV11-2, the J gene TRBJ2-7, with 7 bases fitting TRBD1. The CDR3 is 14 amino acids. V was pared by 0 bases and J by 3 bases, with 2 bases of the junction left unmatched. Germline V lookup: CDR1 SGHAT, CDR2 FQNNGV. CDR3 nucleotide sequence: TGTGCCAGCAGCTTAGACAGGGGGTACTACGAGCAGTACTTC. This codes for CASSLDRGYYEQYF.

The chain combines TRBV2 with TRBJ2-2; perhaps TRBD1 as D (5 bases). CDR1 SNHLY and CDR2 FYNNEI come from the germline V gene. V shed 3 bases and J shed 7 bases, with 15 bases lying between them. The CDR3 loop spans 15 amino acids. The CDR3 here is CASSDRAGIGGELFF. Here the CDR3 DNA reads TGTGCCAGCAGTGATAGGGCAGGGATTGGCGGGGAGCTGTTTTTT.

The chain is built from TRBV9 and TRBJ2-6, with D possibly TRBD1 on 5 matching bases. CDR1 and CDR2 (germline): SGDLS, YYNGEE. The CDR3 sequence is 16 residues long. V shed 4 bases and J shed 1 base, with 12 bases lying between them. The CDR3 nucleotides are TGTGCCAGCAGCCCCCACAGGTTATCTGGGGCCAACGTCCTGACTTTC. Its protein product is CASSPHRLSGANVLTF.

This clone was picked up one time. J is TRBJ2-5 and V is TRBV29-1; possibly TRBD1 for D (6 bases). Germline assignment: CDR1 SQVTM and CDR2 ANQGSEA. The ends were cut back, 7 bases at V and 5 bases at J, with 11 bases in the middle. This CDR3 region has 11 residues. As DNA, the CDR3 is TGCAGCGGCACAGGGTCTGAGACCCAGTACTTC. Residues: CSGTGSETQYF.

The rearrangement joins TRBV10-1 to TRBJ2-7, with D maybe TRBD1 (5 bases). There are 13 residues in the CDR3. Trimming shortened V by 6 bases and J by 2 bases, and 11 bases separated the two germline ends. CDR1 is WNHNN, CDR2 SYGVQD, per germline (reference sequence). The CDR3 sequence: CASRADSTYEQYF. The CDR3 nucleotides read TGCGCCAGCAGAGCTGACAGCACCTACGAGCAGTACTTC.